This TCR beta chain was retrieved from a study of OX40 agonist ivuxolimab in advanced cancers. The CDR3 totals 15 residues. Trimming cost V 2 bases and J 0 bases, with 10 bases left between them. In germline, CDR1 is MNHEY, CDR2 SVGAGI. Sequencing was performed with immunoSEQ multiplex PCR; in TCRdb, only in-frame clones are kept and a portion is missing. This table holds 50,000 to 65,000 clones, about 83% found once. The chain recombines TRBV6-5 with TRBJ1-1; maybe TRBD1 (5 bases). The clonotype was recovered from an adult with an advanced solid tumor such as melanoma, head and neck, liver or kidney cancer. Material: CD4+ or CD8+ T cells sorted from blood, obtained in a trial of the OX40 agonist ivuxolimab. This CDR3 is CASSYQGDLNTEAFF. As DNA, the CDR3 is TGTGCCAGCAGTTACCAAGGGGACTTGAACACTGAAGCTTTCTTT.